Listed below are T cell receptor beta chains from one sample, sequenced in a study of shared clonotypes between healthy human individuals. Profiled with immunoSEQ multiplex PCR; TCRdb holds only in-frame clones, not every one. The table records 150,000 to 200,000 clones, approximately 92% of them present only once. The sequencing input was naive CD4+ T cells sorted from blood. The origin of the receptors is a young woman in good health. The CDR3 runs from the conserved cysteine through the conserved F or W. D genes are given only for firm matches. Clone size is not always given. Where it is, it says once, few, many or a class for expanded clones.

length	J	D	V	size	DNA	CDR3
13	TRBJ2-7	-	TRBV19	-	TGTGCCAGTAGTCTCACTAGCAGGTACGAGCAGTACTTC	CASSLTSRYEQYF
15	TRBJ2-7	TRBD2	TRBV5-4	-	TGTGCCAGCAGCTTCCCCGGGACTAGCGGGGTCCTTCAGTACTTC	CASSFPGTSGVLQYF
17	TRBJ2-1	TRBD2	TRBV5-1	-	TGCGCCAGCAGCTTGGGACTAGCGGGCCCCTCCAACAATGAGCAGTTCTTC	CASSLGLAGPSNNEQFF
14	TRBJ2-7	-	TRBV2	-	TGTGCCAGCAACGACGGACAGAGCTCCTACGAGCAGTACTTC	CASNDGQSSYEQYF
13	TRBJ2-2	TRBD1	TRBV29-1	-	TGCAGCGCACAGGGGGCGGACACCGGGGAGCTGTTTTTT	CSAQGADTGELFF
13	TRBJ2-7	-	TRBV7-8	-	TGTGCCAGCAGCTTAGGTACAGCCTACGAGCAGTACTTC	CASSLGTAYEQYF
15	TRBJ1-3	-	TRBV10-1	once	TGCGCCAGCAGTGAATCCGGGAGAGTTGGAAACACCATATATTTT	CASSESGRVGNTIYF
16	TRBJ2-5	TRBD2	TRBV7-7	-	TGTGCCAGCAGCTTAGCGCTAGCGGGAGGGCTAGAGACCCAGTACTTC	CASSLALAGGLETQYF
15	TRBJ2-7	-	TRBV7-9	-	TGTGCCAGCAGTCAGAGGACTCTACGGGGCAACGAGCAGTACTTC	CASSQRTLRGNEQYF
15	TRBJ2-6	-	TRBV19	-	TGTGCCAGTAGTATAGAGCGACGGGGCCCCAACGTCCTGACTTTC	CASSIERRGPNVLTF
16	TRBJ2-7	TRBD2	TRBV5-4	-	TGTGCCAGCAGCCCGGGGGGGACTAGCGGGAGTTACGAGCAGTACTTC	CASSPGGTSGSYEQYF
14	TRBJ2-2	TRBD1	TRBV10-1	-	TGCGCCAGCAGTGGGGGACAGGGAACCGGGGAGCTGTTTTTT	CASSGGQGTGELFF
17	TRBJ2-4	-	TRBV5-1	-	TGCGCCAGCAGCCCCGGGAGAAACCTGCTAGCCAAAAACATTCAGTACTTC	CASSPGRNLLAKNIQYF
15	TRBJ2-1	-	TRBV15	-	TGTGCCACCAGCAGAGAGTATAGAATCTACAATGAGCAGTTCTTC	CATSREYRIYNEQFF
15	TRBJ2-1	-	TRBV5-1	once	TGCGCCAGCAGCCGAGATCTGGATTCAGGGCATGAGCAGTTCTTC	CASSRDLDSGHEQFF
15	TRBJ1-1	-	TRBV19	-	TGTGCCAGTAGTATCACCCGGGAGTCGCACACTGAAGCTTTCTTT	CASSITRESHTEAFF
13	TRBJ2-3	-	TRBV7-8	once	TGTGCCAGCAGCCGGGCCGTTCCAGATACGCAGTATTTT	CASSRAVPDTQYF